This is a list of T cell receptor beta chains from one sample in a study of T cells in Graves' hyperthyroidism and ophthalmopathy. TCRdb re-called the multiplex PCR reads through MiXCR, storing one row per CDR3 protein. Among approximately 430,000 distinct CDR3 sequences listed, about a sixth were seen once. The sample was blood. The receptors shown here come from a woman aged 18-29 years with Graves' hyperthyroidism. CDR3s include the opening cysteine and the closing phenylalanine or tryptophan. D genes are given only for firm matches. Clone size is not always given. Where it is, it says once, few, many or a class for expanded clones.

D | size | length | J | V | DNA | CDR3
NA | few | 15 | TRBJ2-3 | TRBV7-3 | TGTGCCAGCAGCCCCCACGGGGGACGCACAGATACGCAGTATTTT | CASSPHGGRTDTQYF
NA | many | 15 | TRBJ2-1 | TRBV18 | TGTGCCAGCTCCCCCAGGGAAATAGGGTACAATGAGCAGTTCTTC | CASSPREIGYNEQFF
TRBD1 | few | 13 | TRBJ1-2 | TRBV10-1 | TGCGCCAGCAGTGAGAACAGGGGCTATGGCTACACCTTC | CASSENRGYGYTF
TRBD1 | many | 11 | TRBJ1-1 | TRBV29-1 | TGCAGCGTTGACAGACAGGGAGAAGCTTTCTTT | CSVDRQGEAFF
NA | many | 15 | TRBJ2-3 | TRBV20-1 | TGCAGTGCACCGCCGGGACCACGACTCACAGATACGCAGTATTTT | CSAPPGPRLTDTQYF
NA | NA | 13 | TRBJ2-7 | TRBV13 | TGTGCCAGCAGAAAAGGCGCAGCCTACGAGCAGTACTTC | CASRKGAAYEQYF
NA | many | 13 | TRBJ1-2 | TRBV27 | TGTGCCAGCAGCCCGGGCCCCACCCATGGCTACACCTTC | CASSPGPTHGYTF
TRBD1 | NA | 19 | TRBJ1-6 | TRBV4-1 | TGCGCCAGCAGCCAAGATTGGGGACAGGAGATAATCTATAATTCACCCCTCCACTTT | CASSQDWGQEIIYNSPLHF
NA | NA | 16 | TRBJ1-5 | TRBV20-1 | TGCAGTGCTAGAGGGGGGGACCTTAGCCCTCATCAGCCCCAGCATTTT | CSARGGDLSPHQPQHF
TRBD1 | NA | 14 | TRBJ1-3 | TRBV10-3 | TGTGCCATCAGCTGGACAGGGACTGGAAACACCATATATTTT | CAISWTGTGNTIYF
TRBD2 | many | 16 | TRBJ2-3 | TRBV20-1 | TGCAGTGCTAGCCCTAACTCAGCGGGGCGTGGAGATACGCAGTATTTT | CSASPNSAGRGDTQYF
NA | once | 17 | TRBJ2-2 | TRBV6-2/TRBV6-3 | TGTGCCAGCAGTTACACAACCGGGACGGGAAACACCGGGGAGCTGTTTTTT | CASSYTTGTGNTGELFF
TRBD2 | few | 19 | TRBJ2-6 | TRBV7-2 | TGTGCCAGCAGCCCAAGGACTAGCGGGGGGGTAACTGGGGCCAACGTCCTGACTTTC | CASSPRTSGGVTGANVLTF
NA | many | 15 | TRBJ2-3 | TRBV6-1 | TGTGCCAGCAGTGAAATCGGAGGGAACACAGATACGCAGTATTTT | CASSEIGGNTDTQYF
NA | many | 17 | TRBJ2-2 | TRBV5-6 | TGTGCCAGCAGCTTGGCCGGGTCTAGCCAGAACACCGGGGAGCTGTTTTTT | CASSLAGSSQNTGELFF